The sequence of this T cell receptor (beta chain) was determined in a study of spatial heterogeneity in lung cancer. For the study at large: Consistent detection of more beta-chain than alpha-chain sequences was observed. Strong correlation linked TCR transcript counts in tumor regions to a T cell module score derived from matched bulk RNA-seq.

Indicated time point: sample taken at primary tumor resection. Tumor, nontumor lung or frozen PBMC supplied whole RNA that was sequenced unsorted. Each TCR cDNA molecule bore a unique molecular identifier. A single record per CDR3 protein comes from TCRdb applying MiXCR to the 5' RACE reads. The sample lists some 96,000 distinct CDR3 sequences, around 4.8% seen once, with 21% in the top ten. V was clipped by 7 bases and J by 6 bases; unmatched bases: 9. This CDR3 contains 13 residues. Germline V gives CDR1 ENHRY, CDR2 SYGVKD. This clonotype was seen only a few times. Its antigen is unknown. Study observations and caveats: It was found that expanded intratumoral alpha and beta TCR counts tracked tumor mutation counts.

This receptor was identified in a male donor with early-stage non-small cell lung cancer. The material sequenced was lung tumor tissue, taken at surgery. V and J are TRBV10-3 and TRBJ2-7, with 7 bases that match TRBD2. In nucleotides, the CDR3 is TGTGCCATCAATAGGCAGCGGGGCCCCGAGCAGTACTTC. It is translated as CAINRQRGPEQYF.